This T cell receptor (beta chain) was documented in a study of early T cells in non-severe SARS-CoV-2 infection. About the study: Bulk RNA taken from unsorted whole blood was sequenced, leaving chains unpaired. The study's findings and limits: A preference for anti-spike CD8 responses marked VDJdb matching, which missed private and CD4 specificities.

Attached unique molecular identifiers marked individual cDNA molecules. TCRdb re-analysed the 5' RACE reads in MiXCR, keeping a single row per CDR3 protein. The profile shows some 73,000 distinct CDR3 sequences, roughly 12% of them singletons. Between the trimmed V and J ends, which lost 0 bases and 0 bases, there was a span of 9 bases. In germline, CDR1 is SGHRS, CDR2 YFSETQ. The CDR3 has 15 residues. This clonotype was seen more than once but under ten times. Antigen: not known. Sequences were obtained from whole blood. The gene calls are TRBV5-1 and TRBJ1-2; no firm D call. The TCR sequence derives from an adult who was a healthcare worker with PCR-confirmed SARS-CoV-2 infection or an uninfected control (not recorded which). The CDR3 bases are TGCGCCAGCAGCTTGGACGCGTATTCTAACTATGGCTACACCTTC. This encodes CASSLDAYSNYGYTF.